This T cell receptor (beta chain) stems from a study of blood T cell repertoires in COVID-19. TCRdb keeps only in-frame clones here, not all; method: immunoSEQ multiplex PCR. The sample lists around 150,000 clones; around 82% were seen once. Per germline, CDR1 MNHNY and CDR2 SVGAGI (reference sequence). The CDR3 sequence is 14 residues long. The V and J ends lost 6 bases and 2 bases, in that order; junction bases with no gene match: 6. The table lists this clone with a count of one. Sequences were obtained from peripheral blood. V and J are TRBV6-6 and TRBJ2-7; 8 bases map to TRBD1. This sequence was found in a man in his 60s with active or convalescent COVID-19. The CDR3 protein is CASSIRTGTYEQYF. In nucleotides, the CDR3 is TGTGCCAGCAGCATCCGGACAGGGACCTACGAGCAGTACTTC.